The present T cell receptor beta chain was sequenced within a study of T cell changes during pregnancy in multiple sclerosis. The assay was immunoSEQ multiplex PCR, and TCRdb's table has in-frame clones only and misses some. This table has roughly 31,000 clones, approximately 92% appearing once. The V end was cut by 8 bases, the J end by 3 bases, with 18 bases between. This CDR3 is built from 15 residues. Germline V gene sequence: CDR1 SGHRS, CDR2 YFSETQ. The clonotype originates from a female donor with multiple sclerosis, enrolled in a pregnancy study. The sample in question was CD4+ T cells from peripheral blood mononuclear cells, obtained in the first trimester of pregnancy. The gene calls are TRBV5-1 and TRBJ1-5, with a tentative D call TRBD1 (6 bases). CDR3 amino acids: CASPGDLAPNQPQHF. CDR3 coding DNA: TGCGCCAGTCCAGGGGACCTGGCCCCCAATCAGCCCCAGCATTTT. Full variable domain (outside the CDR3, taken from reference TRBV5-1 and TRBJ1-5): KAGVTQTPRYLIKTRGQQVTLSCSPISGHRSVSWYQQTPGQGLQFLFEYFSETQRNKGNFPGRFSGRQFSNSRSEMNVSTLELGDSALYLCASPGDLAPNQPQHFGDGTRLSIL.